The 26 T cell receptor beta chains in this list originate from one sample, sequenced in a study of shared clonotypes between healthy human individuals. Some clones are missing from TCRdb's copy, which holds only in-frame ones; the method was immunoSEQ multiplex PCR. The sample yields 2.5 million or so clones, more than 90% seen once. The sequencing input was naive CD4+ T cells sorted from blood. Subset specified: CD45RA+ positively selected. Receptors originate from a man aged 18-30 years in good health.

V and J are TRBV19 and TRBJ2-7; maybe TRBD1 (5 bases). Germline lookup yields CDR1 LNHDA and CDR2 SQIVND (reference sequence). This CDR3 has 15 amino acids. The germline V and J ends were trimmed by 3 bases and 3 bases, with 15 bases remaining between them. The CDR3 region is CASSMDPGKRYEQYF. Written as DNA, the CDR3 is TGTGCCAGTAGTATGGACCCAGGGAAACGCTACGAGCAGTACTTC.

Written as DNA, the CDR3 is TGTGCCAGCAGCTTCGCGGGGGGGACCTACAATGAGCAGTTCTTC. This encodes CASSFAGGTYNEQFF. The chain joins TRBV5-6 to TRBJ2-1, with 9 bases that match TRBD2. Germline V gives CDR1 SGHDT, CDR2 YYEEEE. V was clipped by 2 bases and J by 2 bases; unmatched bases: 2. This CDR3 contains 15 residues.

V and J are TRBV19 and TRBJ1-1; D unclear. Trimming removed 5 bases at V and 3 bases at J, with 13 bases between. The CDR3 runs 14 residues. Germline CDR1 is LNHDA and CDR2 is SQIVND (reference sequence). CDR3 protein: CASSFILGDTEAFF. Here the CDR3 DNA reads TGTGCCAGTAGTTTCATACTCGGGGACACTGAAGCTTTCTTT.

The chain is built from TRBV7-2 and TRBJ1-6; D is uncertain. The V end was cut by 2 bases, the J end by 10 bases, with 6 bases between. Per the germline V gene, CDR1 is SGHTA and CDR2 is FQGNSA. The CDR3 runs 12 residues. In DNA form, the CDR3 reads TGTGCCAGCAGCTTAAATCAGTCACCCCTCCACTTT. Its protein product is CASSLNQSPLHF.

The rearrangement joins TRBV4-1 to TRBJ1-6, with D possibly matching TRBD1 (5 bases). Germline lookup yields CDR1 MGHRA and CDR2 YSYEKL. CDR3 length equals 17 residues. Trimming removed 0 bases at V and 4 bases at J, with 13 bases between. CDR3 region: CASSQEGRTKYNSPLHF. The CDR3 region has the DNA TGCGCCAGCAGCCAAGAGGGGCGGACAAAATATAATTCACCCCTCCACTTT.

The chain is built from TRBV19 and TRBJ1-1, with TRBD1 identical over 7 bases. Germline values: CDR1 LNHDA, CDR2 SQIVND (reference sequence). V lost 6 bases and J lost 1; bases outside the gene matches: 5. This CDR3 has 14 residues. The CDR3 here is CASSRDSKNTEAFF. CDR3 nucleotides: TGTGCCAGTAGCAGGGACAGCAAGAACACTGAAGCTTTCTTT.

The rearrangement joins TRBV27 to TRBJ2-5, with 11 bases matching TRBD2. The trim removed 4 bases at V and 5 bases at J, leaving 9 bases unmatched. Germline V CDR1 and CDR2: MNHEY, SMNVEV (reference sequence). The CDR3 contains 16 residues. DNA for the CDR3: TGTGCCAGCAGTTCCCCAGGGACTAGCGGTTGGGAGACCCAGTACTTC. Residues: CASSSPGTSGWETQYF.

This clone occurred a few times. The chain links TRBV5-1 to TRBJ2-7, with 11 bases lining up with TRBD2. This CDR3 is built from 15 residues. Germline trimming cut 3 bases from V and 4 bases from J; bases unmatched to any gene: 6. Germline V gene lookup returns CDR1 SGHRS and CDR2 YFSETQ. The CDR3 bases are TGCGCCAGCAGCTCAACCGGGACTAGCGGTTACGAGCAGTACTTC. It yields the protein CASSSTGTSGYEQYF.

This clone was counted only a few times. The same CDR3 arises from other DNA sequences in this sample as well. This chain joins TRBV30 and TRBJ1-5; D ambiguous. V lost 4 bases and J 3 bases, leaving 10 bases between the germline ends. The CDR3 extends over 13 amino acids. Germline CDR1 GTSNPN, CDR2 SVGIG (reference sequence). The CDR3 spells CAWNRGINQPQHF. The CDR3 DNA follows: TGTGCCTGGAACCGCGGAATCAATCAGCCCCAGCATTTT.

This clone was seen once. The chain couples TRBV29-1 to TRBJ2-3; the D is unclear. V was pared by 3 bases and J by 0 bases, with 10 bases between. The CDR3 contains 14 residues. Germline V gene lookup returns CDR1 SQVTM and CDR2 ANQGSEA. The DNA for the CDR3 is TGCAGCGTTGACAGGAGACCTAGCACAGATACGCAGTATTTT. Protein sequence: CSVDRRPSTDTQYF.

The gene calls are TRBV18 and TRBJ1-5, with 7 bases aligning to TRBD1. Unmatched junction bases numbered 5, after V lost 1 base and J lost 5 bases. The CDR3 is made up of 15 amino acids. Germline CDR1 KGHSH, CDR2 LQKENI. The CDR3 DNA reads as TGTGCCAGCTCACCACGACAGGGTGGGGATCAGCCCCAGCATTTT. This gives the protein CASSPRQGGDQPQHF. Full variable domain (outside the CDR3, taken from reference TRBV18 and TRBJ1-5): NAGVMQNPRHLVRRRGQEARLRCSPMKGHSHVYWYRQLPEEGLKFMVYLQKENIIDESGMPKERFSAEFPKEGPSILRIQQVVRGDSAAYFCASSPRQGGDQPQHFGDGTRLSIL.

In its sample, this clone was seen once. The V gene is TRBV7-2, the J gene TRBJ2-1; possibly TRBD1 or TRBD2 for D (5 bases each). The CDR3 is made up of 11 amino acids. Germline CDR1 is SGHTA and CDR2 is FQGNSA. V was shortened by 5 bases and J by 15 bases, with 14 bases between the two germline ends. CDR3 sequence (DNA): TGTGCCAGCAGCAGACCGGGGCCGGCGTTCTTC. This codes for CASSRPGPAFF.

The gene calls are TRBV5-4 and TRBJ1-2; TRBD1 matches at 9 bases. Germline V lookup: CDR1 SGHNT, CDR2 YYREEE (reference sequence). CDR3 length: 17 amino acids. With V trimmed by 4 bases and J by 10 bases, 20 bases remained unmatched. CDR3 amino acids: CASSREITGGADSVYTF. The CDR3 DNA reads TGTGCCAGCAGCCGGGAAATCACAGGGGGCGCGGATAGTGTCTACACCTTC. Complete variable domain (other parts from reference TRBV5-4 and TRBJ1-2): ETGVTQSPTHLIKTRGQQVTLRCSSQSGHNTVSWYQQALGQGPQFIFQYYREEENGRGNFPPRFSGLQFPNYSSELNVNALELDDSALYLCASSREITGGADSVYTFGSGTRLTVV.

The chain links TRBV10-1 to TRBJ2-1; 9 bases agree with TRBD1. J gave up 6 bases and V 2 bases, and 5 bases lay outside the gene matches. The CDR3 is 15 amino acids. Germline CDR1 reads WNHNN; CDR2 reads SYGVQD (reference sequence). Here the CDR3 DNA reads TGCGCCAGCAGTGAGCCGGGACAGGGCATCAATGAGCAGTTCTTC. This sequence encodes CASSEPGQGINEQFF.

Notes on this clone: Other DNA sequences within the sample encode an identical CDR3. This sequence joins TRBV5-1 and TRBJ2-3, with D tentatively TRBD2 (6 bases). The V gene's germline CDR1 is SGHRS and CDR2 YFSETQ. Trimming shortened V by 0 bases and J by 2 bases, and 10 bases separated the two germline ends. The CDR3 covers 15 residues. For the CDR3, the DNA is TGCGCCAGCAGCTTGGCGGGGGTATCCACAGATACGCAGTATTTT. Its protein product is CASSLAGVSTDTQYF.

J is TRBJ1-2 and V is TRBV19; 7 bases align to TRBD1. Germline V gene data show CDR1 as LNHDA and CDR2 as SQIVND (reference sequence). The CDR3 consists of 14 residues. V was pared by 8 bases and J by 0 bases, with 6 bases of the junction left unmatched. The CDR3 protein is CASGGTVPNYGYTF. The CDR3, as DNA: TGTGCCAGTGGAGGGACAGTCCCTAACTATGGCTACACCTTC.

This clone occurred once. This chain joins TRBV5-6 and TRBJ2-5; no clear D gene. The germline CDR1 and CDR2 sequences are SGHDT and YYEEEE. V was cut by 0 bases and J by 7 bases, with 13 bases left in between. This CDR3 comprises 14 residues. The CDR3 DNA reads as TGTGCCAGCAGCTTGGCGGCTCCGAGAGGGACCCAGTACTTC. Protein sequence: CASSLAAPRGTQYF.

The chain has TRBV12-5 and TRBJ2-1; D gene uncertain. This CDR3 contains 13 residues. V was clipped by 7 bases and J by 6 bases, with 13 bases between them. Germline V gives CDR1 LGHNT, CDR2 FRNRAP. CDR3 protein: CASARVQPNEQFF. The CDR3 DNA reads TGTGCTAGTGCAAGGGTCCAGCCCAATGAGCAGTTCTTC.

This clone was detected only a few times. This specimen includes other DNA sequences encoding the same CDR3. The rearrangement joins TRBV11-3 to TRBJ1-1, with D perhaps matching TRBD1 (5 bases). CDR1 is SGHNT and CDR2 is YENEEA in the germline V gene. V was clipped by 5 bases and J by 1 base, with 8 bases between them. The CDR3 has 13 amino acids. The CDR3 region has the DNA TGTGCCAGCAGCCTCACAGGGAACACTGAAGCTTTCTTT. Amino acids: CASSLTGNTEAFF.

Notes on this clone: This CDR3 is also generated by other DNA sequences in the sample. The V call is TRBV5-1, the J call TRBJ2-1; D not certain. The germline V gene encodes CDR1 SGHRS and CDR2 YFSETQ. Trimming took 0 bases from V and 4 from J, leaving 5 bases between them. This CDR3 spans 13 amino acids. In nucleotides, the CDR3 is TGCGCCAGCAGCTTGGGCCCGTACAATGAGCAGTTCTTC. It yields the protein CASSLGPYNEQFF.

The chain uses TRBV25-1 and TRBJ2-1; D is ambiguous. The germline V gene encodes CDR1 MGHDK and CDR2 SYGVNS. The CDR3 totals 14 residues. Trimming took off 2 bases at V and 5 bases at J, with 10 bases between the two ends. The CDR3 loop reads CASSEDPKDNEQFF. The CDR3 DNA follows: TGTGCCAGCAGTGAAGATCCGAAGGACAATGAGCAGTTCTTC.

The chain combines TRBV9 with TRBJ2-3, with 11 bases aligning to TRBD2. The CDR3 is 16 residues long. The J segment lost 6 bases and the V segment lost 0 bases, leaving 6 bases of the junction unmatched. Germline V CDR1 and CDR2: SGDLS, YYNGEE. Written as DNA, the CDR3 is TGTGCCAGCAGCGTAGGGACTAGCGGGCCCTGGGATACGCAGTATTTT. It codes for CASSVGTSGPWDTQYF.

The gene calls are TRBV27 and TRBJ2-7; 7 nucleotides line up with TRBD1. Germline values: CDR1 MNHEY, CDR2 SMNVEV (reference sequence). V lost 6 bases and J lost 0; bases outside the gene matches: 8. There are 15 residues in the CDR3. DNA of the CDR3: TGTGCCAGCAGACCCGACAGGGCTACCTCCTACGAGCAGTACTTC. Translated, it gives CASRPDRATSYEQYF.

This clone was recorded once. The chain employs TRBV5-1 and TRBJ1-4; maybe TRBD1 (5 bases). V was clipped by 3 bases and J by 5 bases, with 11 bases between them. Germline loops: CDR1 SGHRS, CDR2 YFSETQ. This CDR3 spans 14 amino acids. The DNA of the CDR3 is TGCGCCAGCAGCTCCGGGACCCTAAATGAAAAACTGTTTTTT. Translated: CASSSGTLNEKLFF.

The V and J genes are TRBV5-6 and TRBJ1-5; no firm D call. This CDR3 comprises 16 residues. CDR1 SGHDT and CDR2 YYEEEE come from the germline V gene. V lost 4 bases and J lost 0, with 14 bases in between. CDR3 nucleotide sequence: TGTGCCAGCAGCATGTTGACCGGGGATAGCAATCAGCCCCAGCATTTT. Amino acid sequence: CASSMLTGDSNQPQHF. Based on the CDR3 plus reference TRBV5-6 and TRBJ1-5, the full variable domain is DAGVTQSPTHLIKTRGQQVTLRCSPKSGHDTVSWYQQALGQGPQFIFQYYEEEERQRGNFPDRFSGHQFPNYSSELNVNALLLGDSALYLCASSMLTGDSNQPQHFGDGTRLSIL.

V gene TRBV4-1 combines with J gene TRBJ1-4; 9 nucleotides agree with TRBD1. Germline V gene data show CDR1 as MGHRA and CDR2 as YSYEKL. There are 19 residues in the CDR3. The V gene end was trimmed by 0 bases and the J gene end by 3 bases; junction bases not matched to a gene: 11. The CDR3 spells CASSQDRDRVGPSNEKLFF. CDR3 nucleotides: TGCGCCAGCAGCCAAGACCGGGACAGGGTCGGCCCTTCTAATGAAAAACTGTTTTTT.